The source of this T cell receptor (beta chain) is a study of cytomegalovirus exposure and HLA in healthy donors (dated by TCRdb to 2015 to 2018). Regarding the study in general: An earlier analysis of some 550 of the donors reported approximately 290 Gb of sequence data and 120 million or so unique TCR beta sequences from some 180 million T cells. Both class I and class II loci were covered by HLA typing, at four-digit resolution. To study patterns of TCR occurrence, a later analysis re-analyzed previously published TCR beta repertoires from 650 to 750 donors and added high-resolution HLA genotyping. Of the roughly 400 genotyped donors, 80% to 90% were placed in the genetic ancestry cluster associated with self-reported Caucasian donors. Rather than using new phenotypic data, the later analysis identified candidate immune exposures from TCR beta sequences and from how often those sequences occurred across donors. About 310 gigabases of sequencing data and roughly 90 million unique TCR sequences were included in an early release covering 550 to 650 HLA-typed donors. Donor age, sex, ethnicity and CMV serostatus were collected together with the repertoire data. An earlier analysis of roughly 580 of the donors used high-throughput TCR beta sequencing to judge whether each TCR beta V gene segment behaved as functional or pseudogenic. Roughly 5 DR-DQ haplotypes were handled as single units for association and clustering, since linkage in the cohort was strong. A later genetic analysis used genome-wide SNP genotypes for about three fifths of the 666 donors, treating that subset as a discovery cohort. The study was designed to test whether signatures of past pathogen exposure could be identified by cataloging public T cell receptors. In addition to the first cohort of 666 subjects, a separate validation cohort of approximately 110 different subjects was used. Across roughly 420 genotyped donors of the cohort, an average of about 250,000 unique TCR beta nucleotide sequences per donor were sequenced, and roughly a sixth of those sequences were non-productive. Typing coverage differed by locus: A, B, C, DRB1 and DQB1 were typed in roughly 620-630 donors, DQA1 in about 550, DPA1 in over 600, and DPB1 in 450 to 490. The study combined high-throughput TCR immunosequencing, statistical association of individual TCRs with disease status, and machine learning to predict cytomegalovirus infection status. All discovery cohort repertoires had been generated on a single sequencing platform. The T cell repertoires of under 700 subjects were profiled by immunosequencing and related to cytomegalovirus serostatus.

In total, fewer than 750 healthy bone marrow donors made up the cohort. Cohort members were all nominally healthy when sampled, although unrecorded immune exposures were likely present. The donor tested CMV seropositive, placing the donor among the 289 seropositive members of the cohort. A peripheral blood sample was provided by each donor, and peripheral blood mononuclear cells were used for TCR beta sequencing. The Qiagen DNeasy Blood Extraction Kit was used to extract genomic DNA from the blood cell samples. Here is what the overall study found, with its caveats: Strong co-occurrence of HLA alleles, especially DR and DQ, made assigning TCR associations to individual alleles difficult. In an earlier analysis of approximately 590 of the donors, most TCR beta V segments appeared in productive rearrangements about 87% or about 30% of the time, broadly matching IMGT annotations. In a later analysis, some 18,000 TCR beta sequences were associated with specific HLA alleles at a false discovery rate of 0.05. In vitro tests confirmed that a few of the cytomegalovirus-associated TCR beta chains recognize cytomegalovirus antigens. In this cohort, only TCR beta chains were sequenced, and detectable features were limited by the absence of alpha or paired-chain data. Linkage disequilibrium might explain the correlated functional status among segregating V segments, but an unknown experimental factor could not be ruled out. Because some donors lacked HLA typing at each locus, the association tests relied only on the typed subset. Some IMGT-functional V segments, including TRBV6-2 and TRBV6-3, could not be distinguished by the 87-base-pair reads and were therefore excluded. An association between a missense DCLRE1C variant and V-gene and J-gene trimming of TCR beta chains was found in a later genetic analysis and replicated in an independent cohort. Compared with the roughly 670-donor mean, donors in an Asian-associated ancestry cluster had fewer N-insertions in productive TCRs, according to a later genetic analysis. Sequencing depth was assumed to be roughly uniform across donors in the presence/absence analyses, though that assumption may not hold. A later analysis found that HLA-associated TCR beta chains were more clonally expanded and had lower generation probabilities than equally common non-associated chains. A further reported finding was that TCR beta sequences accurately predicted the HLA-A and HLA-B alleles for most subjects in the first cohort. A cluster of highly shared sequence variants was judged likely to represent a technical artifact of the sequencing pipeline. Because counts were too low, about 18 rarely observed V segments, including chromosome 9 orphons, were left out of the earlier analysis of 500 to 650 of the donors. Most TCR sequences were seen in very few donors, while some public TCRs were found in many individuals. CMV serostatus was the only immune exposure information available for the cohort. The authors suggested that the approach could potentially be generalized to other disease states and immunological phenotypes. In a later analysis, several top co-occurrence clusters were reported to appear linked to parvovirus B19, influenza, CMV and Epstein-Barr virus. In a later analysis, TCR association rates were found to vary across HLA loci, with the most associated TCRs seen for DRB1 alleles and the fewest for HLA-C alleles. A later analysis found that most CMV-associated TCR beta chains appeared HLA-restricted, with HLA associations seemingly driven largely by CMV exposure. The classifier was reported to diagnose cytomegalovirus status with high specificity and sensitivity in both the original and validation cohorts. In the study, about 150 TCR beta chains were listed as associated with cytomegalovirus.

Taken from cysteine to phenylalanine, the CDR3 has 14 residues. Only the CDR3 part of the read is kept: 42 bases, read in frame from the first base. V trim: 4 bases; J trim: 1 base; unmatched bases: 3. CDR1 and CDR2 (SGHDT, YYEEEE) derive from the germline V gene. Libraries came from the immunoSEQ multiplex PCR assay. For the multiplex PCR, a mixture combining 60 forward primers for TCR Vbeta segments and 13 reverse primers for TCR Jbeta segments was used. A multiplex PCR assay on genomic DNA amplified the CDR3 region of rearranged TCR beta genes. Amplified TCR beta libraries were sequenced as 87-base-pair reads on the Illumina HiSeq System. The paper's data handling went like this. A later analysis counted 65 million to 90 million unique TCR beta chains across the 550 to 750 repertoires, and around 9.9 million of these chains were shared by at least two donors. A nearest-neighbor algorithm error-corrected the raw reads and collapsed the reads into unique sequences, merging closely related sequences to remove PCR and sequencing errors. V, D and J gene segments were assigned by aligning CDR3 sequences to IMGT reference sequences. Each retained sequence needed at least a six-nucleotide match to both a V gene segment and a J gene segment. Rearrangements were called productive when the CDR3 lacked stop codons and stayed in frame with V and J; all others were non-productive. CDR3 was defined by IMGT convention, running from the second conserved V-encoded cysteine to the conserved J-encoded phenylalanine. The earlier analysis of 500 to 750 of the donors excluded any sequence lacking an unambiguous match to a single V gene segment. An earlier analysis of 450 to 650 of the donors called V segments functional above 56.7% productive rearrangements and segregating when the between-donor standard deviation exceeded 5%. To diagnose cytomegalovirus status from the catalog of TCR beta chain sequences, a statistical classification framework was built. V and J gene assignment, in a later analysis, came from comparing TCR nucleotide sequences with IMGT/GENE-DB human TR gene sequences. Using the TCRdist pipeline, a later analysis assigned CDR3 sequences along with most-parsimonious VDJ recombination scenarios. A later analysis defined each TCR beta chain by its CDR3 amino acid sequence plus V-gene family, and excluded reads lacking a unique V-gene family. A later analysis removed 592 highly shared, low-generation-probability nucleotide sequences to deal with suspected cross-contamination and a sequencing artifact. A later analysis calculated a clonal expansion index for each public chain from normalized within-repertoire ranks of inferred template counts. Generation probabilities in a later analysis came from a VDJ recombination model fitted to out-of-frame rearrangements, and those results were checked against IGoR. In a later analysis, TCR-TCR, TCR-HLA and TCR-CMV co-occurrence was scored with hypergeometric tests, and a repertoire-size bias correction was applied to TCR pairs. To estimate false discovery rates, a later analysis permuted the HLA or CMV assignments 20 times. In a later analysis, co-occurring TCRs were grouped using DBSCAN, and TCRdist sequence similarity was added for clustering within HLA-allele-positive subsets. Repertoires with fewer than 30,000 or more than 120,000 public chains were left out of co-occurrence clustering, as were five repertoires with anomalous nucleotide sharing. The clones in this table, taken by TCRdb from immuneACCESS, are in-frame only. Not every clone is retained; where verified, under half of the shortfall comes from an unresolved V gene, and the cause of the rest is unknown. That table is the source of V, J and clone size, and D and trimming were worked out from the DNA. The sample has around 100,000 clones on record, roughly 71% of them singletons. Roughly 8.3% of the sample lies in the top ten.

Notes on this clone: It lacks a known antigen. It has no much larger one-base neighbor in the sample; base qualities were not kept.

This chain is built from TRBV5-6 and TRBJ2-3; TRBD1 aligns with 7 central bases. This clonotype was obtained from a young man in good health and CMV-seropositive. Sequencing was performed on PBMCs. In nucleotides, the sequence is TGTGCCAGCAGCCGGGACAGAGGCACAGATACGCAGTATTTT. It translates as CASSRDRGTDTQYF. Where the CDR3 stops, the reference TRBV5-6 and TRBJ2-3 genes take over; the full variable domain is DAGVTQSPTHLIKTRGQQVTLRCSPKSGHDTVSWYQQALGQGPQFIFQYYEEEERQRGNFPDRFSGHQFPNYSSELNVNALLLGDSALYLCASSRDRGTDTQYFGPGTRLTVL.